This TCR beta chain was captured in a study of T-cell memory formation after mild COVID-19. Findings of the study overall: While clones contracting from day 15 to 85 were balanced between CD4 and CD8, later expanders leaned CD4+. Clones from the second wave (peaking day 37) had unconfirmed SARS-CoV-2 specificity.

Comments on this clonotype: Its cognate antigen is unknown.

TCRdb passed the 5' RACE reads through MiXCR, listing each CDR3 protein once. The profile shows fewer than 450,000 distinct CDR3 sequences, 21% of them singletons. The CDR3 loop spans 15 amino acids. The ends lost 2 bases at V and 1 base at J; junction bases unmatched: 3. Per the germline V gene, CDR1 is MNHEY and CDR2 is SVGEGT. The clonotype originates from an adult woman who had mild COVID-19 (a few samples of this study predate the infection). Cell type and time point are not known. The J gene is TRBJ1-1, the V gene TRBV6-2 or TRBV6-3; TRBD1 agrees at 8 bases. Sequencing was done on a sample of PBMCs or a T cell subset sorted from them (not recorded which). In nucleotides, the CDR3 is TGTGCCAGCAGTTACCCAGGGGGCGAGAACACTGAAGCTTTCTTT. Translation gives CASSYPGGENTEAFF.